These T cell receptor beta chains were read from a single sample in a study of blood T cell repertoires in COVID-19. Measured with immunoSEQ multiplex PCR; TCRdb has only the in-frame clones, and not every one. The table lists fewer than 200,000 clones, around 87% of them singletons. The specimen was peripheral blood. Receptor source: a man between 40 and 49 years old with active or convalescent COVID-19. Both conserved end residues are part of each CDR3. Each record gives: V gene, J gene, clone size, D gene, CDR3 DNA, CDR3 protein. The D gene is left open where the match is weak. Where a row states a size, it is once, few, many or the class of an expanded clone; other rows omit it.

TRBV27	TRBJ1-6	.	.	TGTGCCAGCAGTTTACAGCGGATCCGGAATTCACCCCTCCACTTT	CASSLQRIRNSPLHF
TRBV19	TRBJ2-1	few	.	TGTGCCAGTAGTATAAGTGGGAGGAGCTCCTACAATGAGCAGTTCTTC	CASSISGRSSYNEQFF
TRBV29-1	TRBJ2-3	.	.	TGCAGCGTTGAAGGGGAAACAGGGATCACAGATACGCAGTATTTT	CSVEGETGITDTQYF
TRBV5-4	TRBJ2-3	.	TRBD2	TGTGCCAGCAGCCTTAGCGGGGGAGGAGATACGCAGTATTTT	CASSLSGGGDTQYF
TRBV19	TRBJ2-5	.	TRBD1	TGTGCCAGTAGTGAGGACAGGGGGAGTACGGAGACCCAGTACTTC	CASSEDRGSTETQYF
TRBV28	TRBJ1-1	.	.	TGTGCCAGCAGTATAAGGCGGGGCGATGAAGCTTTCTTT	CASSIRRGDEAFF
TRBV21-1	TRBJ2-7	.	.	TGTGCCAGCAGCAAGACACAGGGCGAGCAGTACTTC	CASSKTQGEQYF
TRBV3-1/TRBV3-2	TRBJ2-1	once	TRBD1	TGTGCCAGCAGCTCCCGGGACAGGGACAATGAGCAGTTCTTC	CASSSRDRDNEQFF
TRBV30	TRBJ1-5	.	.	TGTGCCTGGAGCCCCGCGGGGCTGGTCCTAAGCAATCAGCCCCAGCATTTT	CAWSPAGLVLSNQPQHF
TRBV29-1	TRBJ1-2	.	TRBD1	TGCAGCGTAGGGACAGCCGCCTATGGCTACACCTTC	CSVGTAAYGYTF
TRBV7-9	TRBJ1-4	.	.	TGTGCCAGCAGCTTAATTCTGCAGGGGAATGAAAAACTGTTTTTT	CASSLILQGNEKLFF
TRBV19	TRBJ1-2	.	.	TGTGCCAGTAGTGGAGACAGCCGGCCAGCTTCTAACTATGGCTACACCTTC	CASSGDSRPASNYGYTF
TRBV5-1	TRBJ2-1	.	.	TGCGCCAGCAGCTCCGGGAATGACATTGAGCAGTTCTTC	CASSSGNDIEQFF
TRBV6-5	TRBJ2-1	.	TRBD1	TGTGCCAGCAGTAGGACAGGGTCCTACAATGAGCAGTTCTTC	CASSRTGSYNEQFF
TRBV29-1	TRBJ2-2	few	.	TGCAGCGTTCGGGTTCCCGGGACCGGGGAGCTGTTTTTT	CSVRVPGTGELFF
TRBV28	TRBJ2-2	.	.	TGTGCCAGCAGTCCCCCGACAGAGAGACTCACCGGGGAGCTGTTTTTT	CASSPPTERLTGELFF
TRBV12-3/TRBV12-4	TRBJ1-2	.	.	TGTGCCAGCAGTTTAGTCCAGGGCGATGGCTACACCTTC	CASSLVQGDGYTF
TRBV9	TRBJ2-3	.	.	TGTGCCAGCAGCGTAGAACTCAGGGATACGCAGTATTTT	CASSVELRDTQYF
TRBV30	TRBJ1-1	few	TRBD1	TGTGCCTGGAGGTGGTCAAGGGACAGGGGGGCTTTCTTT	CAWRWSRDRGAFF
TRBV12-5	TRBJ1-1	once	.	TGTGCTAGTGGTTTGGTAAGGGGATTAGACGCTTTCTTT	CASGLVRGLDAFF
TRBV5-4	TRBJ2-7	.	.	TGTGCCAGCAGCTTGGGACTCTCAACTCACTACGAGCAGTACTTC	CASSLGLSTHYEQYF
TRBV7-9	TRBJ2-3	once	TRBD2	TGTGCCAGCAGCTACCCGATGCGACTAGCGGGGTCCACAGATACGCAGTATTTT	CASSYPMRLAGSTDTQYF
TRBV2	TRBJ2-3	.	.	TGTGCCAGCAGTGAAGCGCTTCGGTTGGCGGGGAGCACAGATACGCAGTATTTT	CASSEALRLAGSTDTQYF
TRBV6-5	TRBJ1-4	.	TRBD1	TGTGCCAGCAGTTACCCAGGACAGGGAAATGAAAAACTGTTTTTT	CASSYPGQGNEKLFF
TRBV7-2	TRBJ2-2	once	.	TGTGCCAGCAGCCCGATTACAGGGATCGACACCGGGGAGCTGTTTTTT	CASSPITGIDTGELFF
TRBV12-3/TRBV12-4	TRBJ1-2	.	.	TGTGCCAGCAGTGAACAGCCTAACTATGGCTACACCTTC	CASSEQPNYGYTF
TRBV24-1	TRBJ2-1	.	TRBD1	TGTGCCACCAGTGCCGTGGACAGGGTGGATTTTGAGCAGTTCTTC	CATSAVDRVDFEQFF
TRBV3-1/TRBV3-2	TRBJ1-3	.	.	TGTGCCAGCAGCCAAGATTCGCAGAACTCTGGAAACACCATATATTTT	CASSQDSQNSGNTIYF